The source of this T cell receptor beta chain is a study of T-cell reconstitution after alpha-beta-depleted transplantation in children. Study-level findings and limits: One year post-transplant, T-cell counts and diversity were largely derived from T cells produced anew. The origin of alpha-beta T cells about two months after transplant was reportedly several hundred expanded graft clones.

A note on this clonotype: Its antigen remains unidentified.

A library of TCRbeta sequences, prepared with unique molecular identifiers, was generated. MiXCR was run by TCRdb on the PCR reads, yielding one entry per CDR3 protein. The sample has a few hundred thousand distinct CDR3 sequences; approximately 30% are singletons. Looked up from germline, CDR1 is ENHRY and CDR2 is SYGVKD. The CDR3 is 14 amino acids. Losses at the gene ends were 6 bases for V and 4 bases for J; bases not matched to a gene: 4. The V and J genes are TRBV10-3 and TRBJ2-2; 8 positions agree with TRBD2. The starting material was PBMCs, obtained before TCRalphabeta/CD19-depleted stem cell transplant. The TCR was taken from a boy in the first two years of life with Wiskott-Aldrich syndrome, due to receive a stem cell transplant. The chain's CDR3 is CAIRGAGGTGELFF. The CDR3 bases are TGTGCCATCAGGGGGGCGGGGGGCACCGGGGAGCTGTTTTTT.